A single T cell receptor beta chain is shown here with its context. Its antigen is currently unknown. The data originate from a study of T cell responses to AZD1222 COVID-19 vaccine. Whole-study results and caveats: Sampling that yielded the repertoires occurred only after the peak T cell response.

There are 17 residues in the CDR3. Germline V gene lookup returns CDR1 SGDLS and CDR2 YYNGEE. Between the trimmed V and J ends, which lost 4 bases and 0 bases, there was a span of 17 bases. Generated by immunoSEQ multiplex PCR, the TCRdb table keeps only in-frame clones and is missing some. The table lists fewer than 150,000 clones, around nine tenths of them singletons. The chain uses TRBV9 and TRBJ2-1, with TRBD2 as a possible D gene (5 bases). The input for sequencing was peripheral blood, taken on day 0 of AZD1222 vaccination. The sequence was collected from an adult in good health. CDR3 protein: CASSTRRSGDSYNEQFF. CDR3 bases: TGTGCCAGCAGCACCCGACGAAGCGGAGACTCCTACAATGAGCAGTTCTTC.